Listed here are 26 T cell receptor beta chains from one sample, sequenced in a study of identical twins. TCRdb re-analysed the 5' RACE reads in MiXCR, keeping a single row per CDR3 protein. The sample holds over 550,000 distinct CDR3 sequences, under 8.5% seen once. These data were also reused for a study on yellow fever vaccine responses in identical twins.

Sequenced: PBMCs. The origin of the receptors is a woman under 30 in good health.

The chain has TRBV7-8 and TRBJ2-7; D gene ambiguous. The CDR3 spans 15 residues. Germline V gene sequence: CDR1 SGHVS, CDR2 FQNEAQ. Trimming left V 1 base short and J 4 bases short, with 14 bases between. CDR3 coding DNA: TGTGCCAGCAGCTTAGGCCCCGCGGCGGTATACGAGCAGTACTTC. This encodes CASSLGPAAVYEQYF.

This clonotype was seen more than once but under ten times. The CDR3 DNA reads TGTGCCAGCAGCCATACACAGGGAAACAATGAGCAGTTCTTC. It yields the protein CASSHTQGNNEQFF. The chain combines TRBV3-1 with TRBJ2-1, with D possibly TRBD1 on 6 matching bases. The CDR3 has 14 residues. Germline V lookup: CDR1 LGHDT, CDR2 YNNKEL (reference sequence). V was trimmed by 3 bases and J by 5 bases, leaving 11 bases between them.

There are many counts of this clonotype. The rearrangement uses TRBV20-1 and TRBJ2-4; D not certain. CDR1 DFQATT and CDR2 SNEGSKA come from the germline V gene (reference sequence). V shed 3 bases and J shed 1 base, with 13 bases lying between them. This CDR3 is 15 amino acids long. Here the CDR3 reads CSASPELTAKNIQYF. CDR3 sequence (DNA): TGCAGTGCTAGTCCCGAGTTGACGGCCAAAAACATTCAGTACTTC.

This clonotype was found many times. This rearrangement joins TRBV10-3 to TRBJ2-1; TRBD2 aligns across 7 bases. The CDR3 spans 12 residues. Germline V gene data show CDR1 as ENHRY and CDR2 as SYGVKD. Trimming at V came to 4 bases and at J to 10 bases, leaving 4 bases not matched to a gene. The CDR3 nucleotides read TGTGCCATCAGTGGGGGCGGGGGAGAGCAGTTCTTC. This gives the protein CAISGGGGEQFF.

The rearrangement uses TRBV7-9 and TRBJ2-1; D gene ambiguous. This CDR3 is built from 12 residues. The V end lost 6 bases, the J end lost 15 bases, and 18 bases lay between the germline ends. From germline, CDR1 is SEHNR and CDR2 FQNEAQ (reference sequence). The CDR3 region is CASRLRGERSFF. DNA for the CDR3: TGTGCCAGCAGACTACGTGGAGAAAGGTCGTTCTTC.

Many counts were recorded for this clonotype. This chain connects TRBV12-5 to TRBJ2-7; no reliable D call. Germline V gene lookup returns CDR1 LGHNT and CDR2 FRNRAP. Trimming shortened V by 6 bases and J by 2 bases, and 8 bases separated the two germline ends. This CDR3 contains 12 residues. CDR3 DNA: TGTGCTAGTGGCCTTCTAGCCTACGAGCAGTACTTC. This sequence encodes CASGLLAYEQYF.

This clonotype came up many times. The rearrangement links TRBV12-3 or TRBV12-4 to TRBJ1-2; the D gene is possibly TRBD1 (6 bases). The CDR3 sequence is 11 residues long. V lost 7 bases, J lost 5 bases, and 8 bases lay in between. CDR3 nucleotides: TGTGCCAGCAATACAGGGTATGGCTACACCTTC. Its translation: CASNTGYGYTF.

The CDR3: CASSLVAVLTGSYEQYF. The CDR3 nucleotides are TGTGCCAGCAGCTTAGTAGCGGTCTTAACAGGCTCCTACGAGCAGTACTTC. The chain employs TRBV7-2 and TRBJ2-7, with D tentatively TRBD2 (6 bases). V was trimmed by 1 base and J by 0 bases, leaving 16 bases between them. This CDR3 contains 17 residues. CDR1 is SGHTA and CDR2 is FQGNSA in the germline V gene.

In its sample, this clonotype was seen a few times. The gene calls are TRBV5-1 and TRBJ2-7; tentative D call: TRBD1 (6 bases). The CDR3 totals 15 residues. The germline V gene encodes CDR1 SGHRS and CDR2 YFSETQ. The germline V and J ends were trimmed by 1 base and 3 bases, with 14 bases remaining between them. As DNA, the CDR3 is TGCGCCAGCAGCTTGACTCGGGACATACTCTACGAGCAGTACTTC. This gives the protein CASSLTRDILYEQYF.

The chain combines TRBV5-1 with TRBJ2-1, with unresolved D. This CDR3 spans 16 amino acids. Looked up from germline, CDR1 is SGHRS and CDR2 is YFSETQ. V lost 5 bases to trimming and J lost 0 bases, with 15 bases between them. CDR3 DNA sequence: TGCGCCAGCAGGACCTCGGGTCTGGGCTCCTACAATGAGCAGTTCTTC. It encodes CASRTSGLGSYNEQFF.

V usage is TRBV7-2 and J usage is TRBJ2-3; 12 positions match TRBD2. V was pared by 4 bases and J by 7 bases, with 6 bases of the junction left unmatched. The germline CDR1 and CDR2 sequences are SGHTA and FQGNSA. The CDR3 loop spans 15 amino acids. CDR3 protein: CASSSLAGGPHTQYF. The CDR3 DNA reads as TGTGCCAGCAGCTCCCTAGCGGGGGGGCCCCATACGCAGTATTTT.

In this sample, this clonotype turned up many times. This rearrangement joins TRBV29-1 to TRBJ2-3; no clear D. V was pared by 4 bases and J by 2 bases, with 13 bases between. The CDR3 runs 14 residues. CDR1 is SQVTM, CDR2 ANQGSEA, per germline. The CDR3 nucleotides read TGCAGCGTTGTGCAGGTTAAGACCACAGATACGCAGTATTTT. Amino acid sequence: CSVVQVKTTDTQYF.

The V and J genes are TRBV6-1 and TRBJ2-3, with D tentatively TRBD1 (6 bases). The CDR3 runs 12 residues. CDR1 is MNHNS and CDR2 is SASEGT in the germline V gene. Trimming left V 8 bases short and J 2 bases short, with 8 bases between. The CDR3 spells CASLGHTDTQYF. CDR3 in DNA: TGTGCCAGCCTGGGACACACAGATACGCAGTATTTT.

In its sample, this clonotype was seen a few times. The chain couples TRBV5-1 to TRBJ2-1, with D perhaps matching TRBD2 (5 bases). CDR3 length: 12 residues. From germline, CDR1 is SGHRS and CDR2 YFSETQ. Trimming cost V 8 bases and J 15 bases, with 21 bases left between them. CDR3 loop: CASSPSPAVMFF. As DNA, the CDR3 is TGCGCCAGTTCCCCCTCGCCAGCGGTCATGTTCTTC.

The sample holds many counts of this clonotype. The J gene is TRBJ2-3, the V gene TRBV5-1, with 8 positions matching TRBD1. Germline V lookup: CDR1 SGHRS, CDR2 YFSETQ. V was pared by 3 bases and J by 4 bases, with 16 bases of the junction left unmatched. This CDR3 is 18 amino acids long. CDR3 amino acids: CASSSRRDRGKDSDTQYF. Here the CDR3 DNA reads TGCGCCAGCAGCTCGCGACGAGACAGGGGAAAAGATTCAGATACGCAGTATTTT. The full variable domain, its missing parts supplied by reference TRBV5-1 and TRBJ2-3, is KAGVTQTPRYLIKTRGQQVTLSCSPISGHRSVSWYQQTPGQGLQFLFEYFSETQRNKGNFPGRFSGRQFSNSRSEMNVSTLELGDSALYLCASSSRRDRGKDSDTQYFGPGTRLTVL.

The table lists this clonotype with a few counts. This sequence joins TRBV6-1 and TRBJ2-1, with 7 bases matching TRBD2. Trimming at V came to 5 bases and at J to 10 bases, leaving 11 bases not matched to a gene. Looked up from germline, CDR1 is MNHNS and CDR2 is SASEGT. The CDR3 has 14 amino acids. CDR3 in amino acids: CASSPRRISGEQFF. In DNA form, the CDR3 reads TGTGCCAGCAGTCCTCGGCGGATTAGCGGGGAGCAGTTCTTC.

This clonotype turned up a few times. This CDR3 reads CATSRDQGNYGYTF. CDR3 sequence (DNA): TGTGCCACCAGCAGAGATCAGGGGAACTATGGCTACACCTTC. V gene TRBV15 combines with J gene TRBJ1-2; TRBD1 might be the D (6 bases). Germline V gene data show CDR1 as LNHNV and CDR2 as YYDKDF (reference sequence). V dropped 0 bases and J dropped 2 bases, with 7 bases sitting between them. This CDR3 region has 14 residues. Filled out from reference TRBV15 and TRBJ1-2, the complete variable domain reads DAMVIQNPRYQVTQFGKPVTLSCSQTLNHNVMYWYQQKSSQAPKLLFHYYDKDFNNEADTPDNFQSRRPNTSFCFLDIRSPGLGDTAMYLCATSRDQGNYGYTFGSGTRLTVV.

This clonotype occurred a few times. This sequence joins TRBV12-3 or TRBV12-4 and TRBJ1-3, with TRBD1 matching over 9 bases. The CDR3 totals 16 residues. J lost 0 bases, V lost 5 bases, and 5 bases had no gene match. CDR3 loop: CASSVTGGLSGNTIYF. CDR3 nucleotide sequence: TGTGCCAGCAGTGTGACAGGGGGGCTCTCTGGAAACACCATATATTTT.

This clonotype was found many times. The V and J genes are TRBV29-1 and TRBJ2-5, with D possibly being TRBD1 (6 bases). In germline, CDR1 is SQVTM, CDR2 ANQGSEA. Trimming shortened V by 3 bases and J by 2 bases, and 10 bases separated the two germline ends. The CDR3 sequence is 13 residues long. In nucleotides, the CDR3 is TGCAGCGTTGAGAACAGGGCTCAAGAGACCCAGTACTTC. Its translation is CSVENRAQETQYF. Full variable domain (remainder filled in from reference TRBV29-1 and TRBJ2-5): SAVISQKPSRDICQRGTSLTIQCQVDSQVTMMFWYRQQPGQSLTLIATANQGSEATYESGFVIDKFPISRPNLTFSTLTVSNMSPEDSSIYLCSVENRAQETQYFGPGTRLLVL.

The rearrangement links TRBV28 to TRBJ2-2; 7 bases match TRBD1. The CDR3 consists of 15 residues. From germline, CDR1 is MDHEN and CDR2 SYDVKM. V lost 6 bases to trimming and J lost 1 base; unmatched junction nucleotides: 5. CDR3 amino acids: CASSTTGVNTGELFF. CDR3 bases: TGTGCCAGCAGCACAACAGGGGTGAACACCGGGGAGCTGTTTTTT.

This chain connects TRBV7-3 to TRBJ2-1; 7 bases agree with TRBD2. CDR1 and CDR2 from the germline V gene are SGHTA and FQGTGA. Trimming at V came to 2 bases and at J to 9 bases, leaving 19 bases not matched to a gene. This CDR3 spans 18 amino acids. This CDR3 reads CASSLSGLGGLTIREQFF. The CDR3, as DNA: TGTGCCAGCAGCTTATCGGGCCTGGGGGGACTAACGATCCGTGAGCAGTTCTTC.

The chain carries TRBV20-1 and TRBJ1-2; D remains unclear. Deletions cut 2 bases from V and 4 bases from J, with 8 bases between. There are 12 residues in the CDR3. Germline assignment: CDR1 DFQATT and CDR2 SNEGSKA (reference sequence). The CDR3 coding sequence is TGCAGTGCTAGATCCCCAACCTATGGCTACACCTTC. Translation: CSARSPTYGYTF.

The CDR3 protein is CASSLEQGPYEQYF. The CDR3 DNA is TGTGCCAGCAGCTTAGAACAGGGCCCCTACGAGCAGTACTTC. The chain combines TRBV7-9 with TRBJ2-7, with D possibly being TRBD1 (6 bases). V gave up 1 base and J gave up 2 bases, with 9 bases separating them. Germline V CDR1 and CDR2: SEHNR, FQNEAQ (reference sequence). This CDR3 has 14 residues.

V is TRBV5-1 and J is TRBJ2-1; 12 bases map to TRBD2. The germline V gene encodes CDR1 SGHRS and CDR2 YFSETQ. The CDR3 is 16 amino acids. Losses at the gene ends were 0 bases for V and 9 bases for J; bases not matched to a gene: 7. The CDR3 sequence is CASSLDFASGGAEQFF. The CDR3, as DNA: TGCGCCAGCAGCTTGGATTTTGCTAGCGGGGGGGCTGAGCAGTTCTTC.

This clonotype was detected a few times. This sequence joins TRBV7-9 and TRBJ1-1, with D tentatively TRBD1 (5 bases). V lost 1 base and J lost 9, with 18 bases in between. The CDR3 has 15 residues. From germline, CDR1 is SEHNR and CDR2 FQNEAQ (reference sequence). The chain's CDR3 is CASSLGGVGVAQAFF. The CDR3 DNA is TGTGCCAGCAGCTTAGGAGGTGTAGGGGTCGCCCAAGCTTTCTTT.

The count of this clonotype is one. The chain is built from TRBV9 and TRBJ2-1; TRBD2 matches at 9 bases. With 4 bases clipped from V and 9 bases from J, the junction kept 8 bases outside the gene matches. The CDR3 totals 14 residues. Germline CDR1 and CDR2: SGDLS and YYNGEE. This CDR3 reads CASSLDSGSLEQFF. CDR3 nucleotides: TGTGCCAGCAGCTTAGATAGCGGGAGCCTTGAGCAGTTCTTC.